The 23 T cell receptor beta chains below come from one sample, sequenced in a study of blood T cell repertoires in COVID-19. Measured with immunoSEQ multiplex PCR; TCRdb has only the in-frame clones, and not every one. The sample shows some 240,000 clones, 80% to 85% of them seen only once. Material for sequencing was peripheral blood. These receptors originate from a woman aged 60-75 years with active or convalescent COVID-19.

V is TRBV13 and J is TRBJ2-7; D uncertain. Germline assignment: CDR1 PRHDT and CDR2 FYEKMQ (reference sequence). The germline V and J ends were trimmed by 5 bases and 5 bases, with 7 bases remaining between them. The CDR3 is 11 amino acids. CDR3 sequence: CASSQHHEQYF. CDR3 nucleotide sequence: TGTGCCAGCAGCCAACACCACGAGCAGTACTTC.

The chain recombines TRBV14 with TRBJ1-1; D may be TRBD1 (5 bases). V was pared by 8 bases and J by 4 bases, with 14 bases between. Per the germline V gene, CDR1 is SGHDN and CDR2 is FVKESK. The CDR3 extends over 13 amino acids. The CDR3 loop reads CASGWGEPTEAFF. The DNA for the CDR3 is TGTGCCAGCGGGTGGGGGGAGCCCACTGAAGCTTTCTTT.

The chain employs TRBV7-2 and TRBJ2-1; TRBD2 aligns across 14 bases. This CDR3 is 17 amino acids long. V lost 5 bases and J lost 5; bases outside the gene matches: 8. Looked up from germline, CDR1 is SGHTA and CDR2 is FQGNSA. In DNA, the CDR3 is TGTGCCAGCAGCGCGGGACTAGCGGGGGAGGGGCACAATGAGCAGTTCTTC. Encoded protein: CASSAGLAGEGHNEQFF.

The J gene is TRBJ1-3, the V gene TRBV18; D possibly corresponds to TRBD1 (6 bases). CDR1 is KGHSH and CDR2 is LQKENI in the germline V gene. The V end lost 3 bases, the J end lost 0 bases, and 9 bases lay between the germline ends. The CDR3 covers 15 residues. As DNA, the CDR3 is TGTGCCAGCTCACCTTGGACAGACTCTGGAAACACCATATATTTT. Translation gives CASSPWTDSGNTIYF.

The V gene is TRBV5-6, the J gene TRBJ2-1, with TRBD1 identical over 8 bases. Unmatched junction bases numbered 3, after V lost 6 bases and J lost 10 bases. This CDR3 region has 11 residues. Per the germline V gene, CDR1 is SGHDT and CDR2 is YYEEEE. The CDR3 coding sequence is TGTGCCAGCACTCGGACAGGGGAGCAGTTCTTC. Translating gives CASTRTGEQFF.

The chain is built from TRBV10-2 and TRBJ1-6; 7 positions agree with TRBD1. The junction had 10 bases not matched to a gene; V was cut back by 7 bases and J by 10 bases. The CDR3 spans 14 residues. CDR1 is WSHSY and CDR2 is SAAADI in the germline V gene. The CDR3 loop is CASTGDRERSPLHF. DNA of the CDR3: TGCGCCAGCACCGGAGACAGGGAGCGCTCACCCCTCCACTTT.

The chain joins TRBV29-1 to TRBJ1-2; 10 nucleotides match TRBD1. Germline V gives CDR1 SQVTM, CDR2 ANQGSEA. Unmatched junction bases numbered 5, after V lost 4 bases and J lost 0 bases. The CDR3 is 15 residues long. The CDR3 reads CSVGGQGLANYGYTF. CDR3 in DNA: TGCAGCGTTGGGGGACAGGGGCTCGCTAACTATGGCTACACCTTC.

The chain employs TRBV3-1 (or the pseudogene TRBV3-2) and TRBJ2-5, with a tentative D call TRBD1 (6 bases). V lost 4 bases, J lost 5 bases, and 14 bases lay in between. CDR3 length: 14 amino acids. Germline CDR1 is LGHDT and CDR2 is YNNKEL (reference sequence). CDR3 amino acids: CASSRRARGETQYF. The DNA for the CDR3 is TGTGCCAGCAGCCGCCGGGCTAGGGGGGAGACCCAGTACTTC.

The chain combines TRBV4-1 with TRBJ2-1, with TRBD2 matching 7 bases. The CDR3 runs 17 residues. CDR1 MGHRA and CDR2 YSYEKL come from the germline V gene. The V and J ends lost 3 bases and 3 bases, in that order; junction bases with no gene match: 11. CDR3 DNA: TGCGCCAGCAGCCAGCTTGGGGCAGGACTAGGCTACAATGAGCAGTTCTTC. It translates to CASSQLGAGLGYNEQFF.

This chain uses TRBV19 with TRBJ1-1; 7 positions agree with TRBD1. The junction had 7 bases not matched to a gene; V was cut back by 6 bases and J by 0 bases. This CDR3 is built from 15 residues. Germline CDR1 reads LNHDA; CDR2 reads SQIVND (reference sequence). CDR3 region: CASRSGTVMNTEAFF. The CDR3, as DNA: TGTGCCAGTAGGTCCGGGACAGTGATGAACACTGAAGCTTTCTTT. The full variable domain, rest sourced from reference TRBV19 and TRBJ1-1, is DGGITQSPKYLFRKEGQNVTLSCEQNLNHDAMYWYRQDPGQGLRLIYYSQIVNDFQKGDIAEGYSVSREKKESFPLTVTSAQKNPTAFYLCASRSGTVMNTEAFFGQGTRLTVV.

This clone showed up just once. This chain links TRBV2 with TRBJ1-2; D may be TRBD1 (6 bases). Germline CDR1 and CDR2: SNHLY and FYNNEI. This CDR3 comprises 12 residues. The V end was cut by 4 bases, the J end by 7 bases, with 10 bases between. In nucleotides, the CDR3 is TGTGCCAGCAGTGCCCAGGGGTTTGGCTACACCTTC. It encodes CASSAQGFGYTF.

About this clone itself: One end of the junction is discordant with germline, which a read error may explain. The CDR3 reads CARSLAIAGGPSGELFF. Written as DNA, the CDR3 is TGCGCCCGCAGCCTGGCCATAGCGGGGGGGCCTAGCGGGGAGCTGTTTTTT. J is TRBJ2-2 and V is TRBV5-1; 11 bases are shared with TRBD2. Germline V gives CDR1 SGHRS, CDR2 YFSETQ. CDR3 size: 17 residues.

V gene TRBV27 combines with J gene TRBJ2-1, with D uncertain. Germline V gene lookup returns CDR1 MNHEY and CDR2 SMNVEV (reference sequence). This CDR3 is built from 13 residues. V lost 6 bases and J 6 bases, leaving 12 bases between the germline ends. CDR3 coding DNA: TGTGCCAGCAGACGTGGTTTAGCCAATGAGCAGTTCTTC. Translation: CASRRGLANEQFF.

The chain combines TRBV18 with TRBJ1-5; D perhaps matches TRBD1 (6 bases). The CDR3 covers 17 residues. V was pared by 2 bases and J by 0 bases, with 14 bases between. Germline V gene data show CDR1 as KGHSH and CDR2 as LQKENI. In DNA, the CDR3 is TGTGCCAGCTCACCATTCGGGGGGCAGAATAGCAATCAGCCCCAGCATTTT. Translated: CASSPFGGQNSNQPQHF.

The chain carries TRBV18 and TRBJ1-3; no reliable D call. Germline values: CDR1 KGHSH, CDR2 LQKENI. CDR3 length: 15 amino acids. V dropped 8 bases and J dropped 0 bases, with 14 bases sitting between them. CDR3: CASPEAGNSGNTIYF. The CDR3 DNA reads TGTGCCAGCCCAGAAGCGGGCAACTCTGGAAACACCATATATTTT.

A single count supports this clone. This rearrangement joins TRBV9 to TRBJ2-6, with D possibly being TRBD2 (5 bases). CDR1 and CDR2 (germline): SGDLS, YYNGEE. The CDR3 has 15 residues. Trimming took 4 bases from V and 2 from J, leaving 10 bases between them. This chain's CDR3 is CASSSPGTGANVLTF. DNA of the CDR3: TGTGCCAGCAGCTCTCCGGGAACTGGGGCCAACGTCCTGACTTTC.

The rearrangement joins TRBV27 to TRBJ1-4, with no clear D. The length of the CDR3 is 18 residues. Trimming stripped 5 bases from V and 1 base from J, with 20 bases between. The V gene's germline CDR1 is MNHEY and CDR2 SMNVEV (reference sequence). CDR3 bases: TGTGCCAGCAGTCAAGACAACGACTACCGCCTAACTAATGAAAAACTGTTTTTT. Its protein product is CASSQDNDYRLTNEKLFF.

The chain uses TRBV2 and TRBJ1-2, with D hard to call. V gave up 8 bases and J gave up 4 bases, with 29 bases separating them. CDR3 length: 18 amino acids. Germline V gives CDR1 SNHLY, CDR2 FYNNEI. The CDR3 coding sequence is TGTGCCAGCTTCCCCCGGTCCGGACTTTCGCCTGCAATCTATGGCTACACCTTC. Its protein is CASFPRSGLSPAIYGYTF.

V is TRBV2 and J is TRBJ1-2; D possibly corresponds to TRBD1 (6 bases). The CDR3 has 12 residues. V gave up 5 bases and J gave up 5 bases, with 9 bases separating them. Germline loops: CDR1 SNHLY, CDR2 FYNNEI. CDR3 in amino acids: CASSLTGYGYTF. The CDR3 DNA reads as TGTGCCAGCAGTCTCACAGGGTATGGCTACACCTTC.

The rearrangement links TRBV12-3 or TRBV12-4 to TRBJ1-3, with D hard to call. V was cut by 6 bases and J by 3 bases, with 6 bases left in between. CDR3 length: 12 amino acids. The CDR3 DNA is TGTGCCAGCAGCTCGGGTGGAAACACCATATATTTT. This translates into CASSSGGNTIYF.

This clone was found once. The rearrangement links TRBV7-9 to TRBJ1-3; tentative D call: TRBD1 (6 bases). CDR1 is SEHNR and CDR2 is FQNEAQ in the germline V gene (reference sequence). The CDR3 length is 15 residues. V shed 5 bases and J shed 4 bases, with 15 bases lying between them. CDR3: CASSDTGLGGNTIYF. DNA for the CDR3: TGTGCCAGCAGCGATACAGGGCTGGGGGGAAACACCATATATTTT.

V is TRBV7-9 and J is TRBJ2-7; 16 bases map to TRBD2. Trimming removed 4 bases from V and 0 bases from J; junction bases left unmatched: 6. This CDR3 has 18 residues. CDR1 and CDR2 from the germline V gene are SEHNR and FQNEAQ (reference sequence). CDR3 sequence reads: CASSSLGLAGGSSYEQYF. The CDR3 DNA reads TGTGCCAGCAGCTCCCTGGGACTAGCGGGGGGGAGCTCCTACGAGCAGTACTTC.

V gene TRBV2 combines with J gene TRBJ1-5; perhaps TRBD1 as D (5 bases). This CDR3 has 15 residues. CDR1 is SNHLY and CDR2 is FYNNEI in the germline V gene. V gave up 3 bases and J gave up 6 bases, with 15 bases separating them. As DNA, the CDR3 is TGTGCCAGCAGTGACACGGCGGACGGGGGTCAGCCCCAGCATTTT. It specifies CASSDTADGGQPQHF. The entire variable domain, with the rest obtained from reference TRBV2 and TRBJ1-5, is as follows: EPEVTQTPSHQVTQMGQEVILRCVPISNHLYFYWYRQILGQKVEFLVSFYNNEISEKSEIFDDQFSVERPDGSNFTLKIRSTKLEDSAMYFCASSDTADGGQPQHFGDGTRLSIL.